Below, 24 T cell receptor beta chains from the same sample are listed, as sequenced in a study of CD8 T cells in Susac syndrome. Random hexamers were used to reverse transcribe the RNA input (about 0.5 to 1 ug). Each CDR3 protein gets one entry after TCRdb re-called the immunoSEQ multiplex PCR reads with MiXCR. The sample contains roughly 180,000 distinct CDR3 sequences, around 95% of which appear only once. Sequencing used CD4+ T cells from PBMCs. The receptors were gathered from a human donor in good health.

V gene TRBV2 combines with J gene TRBJ1-6; D is uncertain. Per the germline V gene, CDR1 is SNHLY and CDR2 is FYNNEI. V was pared by 2 bases and J by 9 bases, with 8 bases between. The CDR3 is made up of 13 amino acids. The CDR3 region has the DNA TGTGCCAGCAGTGAAATTTCGCGTTCACCCCTCCACTTT. It is translated as CASSEISRSPLHF.

The J gene is TRBJ2-7, the V gene TRBV9; possibly TRBD1 for D (6 bases). The CDR3 has 15 residues. CDR1 and CDR2 (germline): SGDLS, YYNGEE. The V gene lost 0 bases and the J gene lost 1 base, with 11 bases spanning the gap. CDR3 region: CASSVGPGVSYEQYF. Written as DNA, the CDR3 is TGTGCCAGCAGCGTAGGCCCAGGGGTATCCTACGAGCAGTACTTC.

This clonotype was seen once. The chain joins TRBV7-9 to TRBJ1-1; TRBD1 matches 9 bases. Germline V gene lookup returns CDR1 SEHNR and CDR2 FQNEAQ (reference sequence). Germline trimming cut 5 bases from V and 0 bases from J; bases unmatched to any gene: 10. The CDR3 loop spans 17 amino acids. The CDR3 spells CASSLPVTGGLNTEAFF. The CDR3 DNA reads TGTGCCAGCAGCCTCCCAGTGACAGGGGGATTGAACACTGAAGCTTTCTTT.

The sample holds one count of this clonotype. The chain carries TRBV4-2 and TRBJ1-3; D is unresolved. The V end lost 1 base, the J end lost 3 bases, and 13 bases lay between the germline ends. The CDR3 totals 16 residues. Per the germline V gene, CDR1 is LGHNA and CDR2 is YNFKEQ. CDR3 DNA sequence: TGTGCCAGCAGCCAAGGGCAGTGGGGAGGTGGAAACACCATATATTTT. Protein product: CASSQGQWGGGNTIYF.

The chain links TRBV6-2 or TRBV6-3 to TRBJ2-7; 7 bases map to TRBD1. This CDR3 contains 13 residues. CDR1 is MNHEY, CDR2 SVGEGT, per germline. V lost 10 bases, J lost 3 bases, and 9 bases stayed unmatched. CDR3 nucleotides: TGTGCCATCGCAGGGGGTGGTAACTACGAGCAGTACTTC. Protein product: CAIAGGGNYEQYF.

This chain uses TRBV3-1 with TRBJ1-1; possibly TRBD1 for D (6 bases). CDR3 length: 14 residues. Germline-derived CDR1 and CDR2 are LGHDT and YNNKEL (reference sequence). The germline V and J ends were trimmed by 1 base and 4 bases, with 10 bases remaining between them. CDR3 nucleotides: TGTGCCAGCAGCCAAGTGGGGGCCGGCACTGAAGCTTTCTTT. This sequence encodes CASSQVGAGTEAFF.

The chain recombines TRBV3-1 with TRBJ1-2; possible D gene TRBD1, 5 bases. CDR3 length equals 14 residues. Per germline, CDR1 LGHDT and CDR2 YNNKEL (reference sequence). Trimming removed 4 bases at V and 3 bases at J, with 12 bases between. This CDR3 is CASSPRGKDYGYTF. CDR3 in DNA: TGTGCCAGCAGCCCACGGGGCAAGGACTATGGCTACACCTTC.

The chain carries TRBV20-1 and TRBJ2-5; D is perhaps TRBD2 (5 bases). The V end was cut by 0 bases, the J end by 4 bases, with 15 bases between. Germline-derived CDR1 and CDR2 are DFQATT and SNEGSKA (reference sequence). The CDR3 sequence is 15 residues long. The CDR3 spells CSARESRIAGETQYF. The DNA for the CDR3 is TGCAGTGCTAGAGAGAGCAGGATCGCGGGAGAGACCCAGTACTTC.

This clonotype has only a few counts. The chain uses TRBV4-3 and TRBJ2-7; 8 nucleotides agree with TRBD2. Germline loops: CDR1 LGHNA, CDR2 YSLEER. V gave up 1 base and J gave up 2 bases; unmatched junction bases: 4. The CDR3 is 15 residues long. The DNA of the CDR3 is TGCGCCAGCAGCCAAGGTACTAGCGGAACCTACGAGCAGTACTTC. Translated: CASSQGTSGTYEQYF.

The J gene is TRBJ1-2, the V gene TRBV29-1; no reliable D call. The germline V gene has CDR1 SQVTM and CDR2 ANQGSEA. V shed 2 bases and J shed 7 bases, with 8 bases lying between them. This CDR3 spans 11 amino acids. CDR3 DNA: TGCAGCGTTGAATCCGGGCCTGGCTACACCTTC. This codes for CSVESGPGYTF.

V gene TRBV20-1 combines with J gene TRBJ2-7; 7 positions agree with TRBD1. The CDR3 totals 14 residues. The J segment lost 2 bases and the V segment lost 5 bases, leaving 9 bases of the junction unmatched. Germline V CDR1 and CDR2: DFQATT, SNEGSKA (reference sequence). The CDR3 loop reads CSALRDRYPYEQYF. CDR3 coding DNA: TGCAGTGCTCTCCGGGACAGATACCCCTACGAGCAGTACTTC.

This chain links TRBV6-2 or TRBV6-3 with TRBJ2-5; D call uncertain. Germline CDR1 and CDR2: MNHEY and SVGEGT. Trimming took 7 bases from V and 1 from J, leaving 4 bases between them. This CDR3 contains 11 residues. In DNA form, the CDR3 reads TGTGCCAGCAAGACCCAAGAGACCCAGTACTTC. Translated: CASKTQETQYF.

The chain joins TRBV20-1 to TRBJ2-7; 13 bases line up with TRBD2. This CDR3 contains 14 residues. V was pared by 6 bases and J by 7 bases, with 9 bases of the junction left unmatched. Per germline, CDR1 DFQATT and CDR2 SNEGSKA (reference sequence). The CDR3 here is CSASRTSGGWEQYF. In DNA form, the CDR3 reads TGCAGTGCCTCTCGGACTAGCGGGGGTTGGGAGCAGTACTTC.

The V call is TRBV2, the J call TRBJ1-2; D is ambiguous. Germline lookup yields CDR1 SNHLY and CDR2 FYNNEI. Trimming removed 4 bases at V and 2 bases at J, with 5 bases between. CDR3 size: 12 residues. CDR3 region: CASSVGNYGYTF. Written as DNA, the CDR3 is TGTGCCAGCAGTGTGGGGAACTATGGCTACACCTTC.

This rearrangement joins TRBV7-2 to TRBJ2-6, with D perhaps matching TRBD1 (6 bases). Germline values: CDR1 SGHTA, CDR2 FQGNSA. The V gene lost 6 bases and the J gene lost 17 bases, with 17 bases spanning the gap. This CDR3 contains 12 residues. The CDR3, as DNA: TGTGCCAGCAGTTATCGGGAAGGGGGTATGACTTTC. This codes for CASSYREGGMTF.

J is TRBJ2-3 and V is TRBV5-1, with D tentatively TRBD1 (5 bases). CDR1 SGHRS and CDR2 YFSETQ come from the germline V gene. The CDR3 is made up of 16 amino acids. The V end was cut by 4 bases, the J end by 6 bases, with 21 bases between. The CDR3 reads CASSHKTALRLDTQYF. For the CDR3, the DNA is TGCGCCAGCAGCCACAAGACAGCGCTTCGTTTGGATACGCAGTATTTT. The full variable domain, its missing parts supplied by reference TRBV5-1 and TRBJ2-3, is KAGVTQTPRYLIKTRGQQVTLSCSPISGHRSVSWYQQTPGQGLQFLFEYFSETQRNKGNFPGRFSGRQFSNSRSEMNVSTLELGDSALYLCASSHKTALRLDTQYFGPGTRLTVL.

This clonotype was observed a single time. The chain links TRBV9 to TRBJ2-5; D is perhaps TRBD1 (6 bases). The CDR3 consists of 13 residues. V was pared by 3 bases and J by 0 bases, with 6 bases between. CDR1 SGDLS and CDR2 YYNGEE come from the germline V gene. The CDR3 bases are TGTGCCAGCAGCGGGGACAACCAAGAGACCCAGTACTTC. Its protein is CASSGDNQETQYF.

The chain uses TRBV20-1 and TRBJ2-1; TRBD1 matches 8 bases. This CDR3 contains 16 residues. The germline V gene has CDR1 DFQATT and CDR2 SNEGSKA (reference sequence). The trim removed 6 bases at V and 4 bases at J, leaving 14 bases unmatched. This CDR3 is CSAPTPGTGSYNEQFF. The CDR3 DNA reads TGCAGTGCCCCGACCCCCGGGACAGGTTCGTACAATGAGCAGTTCTTC.

This chain uses TRBV5-1 with TRBJ1-1; D is perhaps TRBD1 (5 bases). CDR3 length: 13 amino acids. CDR1 and CDR2 (germline): SGHRS, YFSETQ. The ends were cut back, 4 bases at V and 1 base at J, with 8 bases in the middle. CDR3 sequence (DNA): TGCGCCAGCAGCATAGGACAGAACACTGAAGCTTTCTTT. It codes for CASSIGQNTEAFF.

The genes are TRBV3-1 and TRBJ1-1; TRBD1 is a possible D gene (6 bases). This CDR3 region has 14 residues. Between the trimmed V and J ends, which lost 4 bases and 3 bases, there was a span of 12 bases. Germline-derived CDR1 and CDR2 are LGHDT and YNNKEL (reference sequence). As DNA, the CDR3 is TGTGCCAGCAGCCCCTCGACAGGATACACTGAAGCTTTCTTT. Protein product: CASSPSTGYTEAFF.

CDR3 residues: CASSIPDRGSYNEQFF. CDR3 sequence (DNA): TGTGCCAGCAGCATCCCAGACAGGGGCTCCTACAATGAGCAGTTCTTC. The V and J genes are TRBV6-6 and TRBJ2-1, with 8 bases identical to TRBD1. Losses at the gene ends were 6 bases for V and 0 bases for J; bases not matched to a gene: 7. Germline assignment: CDR1 MNHNY and CDR2 SVGAGI (reference sequence). The CDR3 has 16 amino acids.

The chain carries TRBV15 and TRBJ2-7; 7 bases fit TRBD2. The V gene's germline CDR1 is LNHNV and CDR2 YYDKDF (reference sequence). The CDR3 sequence is 14 residues long. Unmatched junction bases numbered 2, after V lost 0 bases and J lost 3 bases. The CDR3, as DNA: TGTGCCACCAGCAGAGACCGGGGGGTCTACGAGCAGTACTTC. Protein product: CATSRDRGVYEQYF.

The chain is built from TRBV29-1 and TRBJ1-2, with 10 bases lining up with TRBD1. The CDR3 covers 15 residues. Trimming cost V 1 base and J 4 bases; bases outside gene matches: 6. Germline V CDR1 and CDR2: SQVTM, ANQGSEA. This CDR3 reads CSVEAGTGVVYGYTF. The CDR3 nucleotides are TGCAGCGTTGAAGCGGGGACAGGGGTAGTCTATGGCTACACCTTC. The full variable domain, completed using reference TRBV29-1 and TRBJ1-2, is SAVISQKPSRDICQRGTSLTIQCQVDSQVTMMFWYRQQPGQSLTLIATANQGSEATYESGFVIDKFPISRPNLTFSTLTVSNMSPEDSSIYLCSVEAGTGVVYGYTFGSGTRLTVV.

The chain recombines TRBV20-1 with TRBJ1-1, with TRBD1 as a possible D gene (6 bases). Trimming pared 1 base from V and 2 bases from J, leaving 11 bases between. The CDR3 is 14 residues long. CDR1 and CDR2 (germline): DFQATT, SNEGSKA (reference sequence). This CDR3 reads CSARAGAANTEAFF. CDR3 sequence (DNA): TGCAGTGCTAGAGCAGGGGCGGCAAACACTGAAGCTTTCTTT.